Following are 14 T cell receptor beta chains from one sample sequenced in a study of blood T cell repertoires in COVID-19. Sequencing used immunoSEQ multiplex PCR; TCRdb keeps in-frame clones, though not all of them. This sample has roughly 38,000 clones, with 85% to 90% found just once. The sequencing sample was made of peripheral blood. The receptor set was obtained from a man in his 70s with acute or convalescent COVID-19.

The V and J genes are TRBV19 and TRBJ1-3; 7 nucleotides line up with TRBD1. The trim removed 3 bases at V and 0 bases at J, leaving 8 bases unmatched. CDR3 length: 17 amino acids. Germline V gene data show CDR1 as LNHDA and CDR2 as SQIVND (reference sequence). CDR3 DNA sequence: TGTGCCAGTAGTATGCCAGGGACAGCCTTCTCTGGAAACACCATATATTTT. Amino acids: CASSMPGTAFSGNTIYF.

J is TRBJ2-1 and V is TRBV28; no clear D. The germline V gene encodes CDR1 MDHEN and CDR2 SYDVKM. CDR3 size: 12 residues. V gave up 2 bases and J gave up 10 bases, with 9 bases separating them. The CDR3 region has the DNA TGTGCCAGCAGTTTACAGGAACGCGAGCAGTTCTTC. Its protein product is CASSLQEREQFF.

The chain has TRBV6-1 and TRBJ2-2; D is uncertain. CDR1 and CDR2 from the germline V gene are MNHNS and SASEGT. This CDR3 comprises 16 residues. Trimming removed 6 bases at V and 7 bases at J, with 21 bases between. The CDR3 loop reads CASREKALRDRGELFF. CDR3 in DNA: TGTGCCAGCAGAGAAAAAGCACTCCGCGATCGCGGGGAGCTGTTTTTT.

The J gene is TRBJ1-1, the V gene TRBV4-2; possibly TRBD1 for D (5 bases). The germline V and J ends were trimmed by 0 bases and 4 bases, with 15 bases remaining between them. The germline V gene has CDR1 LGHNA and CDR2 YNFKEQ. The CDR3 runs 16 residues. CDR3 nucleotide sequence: TGTGCCAGCAGCCAAGATCTCGCAGGGTCGACCACTGAAGCTTTCTTT. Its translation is CASSQDLAGSTTEAFF.

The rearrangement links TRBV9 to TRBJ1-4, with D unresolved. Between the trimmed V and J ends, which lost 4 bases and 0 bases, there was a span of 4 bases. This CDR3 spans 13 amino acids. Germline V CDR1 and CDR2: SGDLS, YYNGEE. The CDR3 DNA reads TGTGCCAGCAGCCAGACAACTAATGAAAAACTGTTTTTT. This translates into CASSQTTNEKLFF.

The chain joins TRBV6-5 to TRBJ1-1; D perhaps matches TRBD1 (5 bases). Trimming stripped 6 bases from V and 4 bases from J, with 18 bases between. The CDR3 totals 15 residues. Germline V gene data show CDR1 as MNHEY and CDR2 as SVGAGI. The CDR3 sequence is CASRDGGPSLTEAFF. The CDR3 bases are TGTGCCAGCAGGGACGGGGGACCTTCCCTCACTGAAGCTTTCTTT.

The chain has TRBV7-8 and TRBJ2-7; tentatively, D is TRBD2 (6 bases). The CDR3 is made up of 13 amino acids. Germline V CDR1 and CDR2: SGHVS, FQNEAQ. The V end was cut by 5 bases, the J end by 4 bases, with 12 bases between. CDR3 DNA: TGTGCCAGCAGCCGAGCGGAGGGATACGAGCAGTACTTC. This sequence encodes CASSRAEGYEQYF.

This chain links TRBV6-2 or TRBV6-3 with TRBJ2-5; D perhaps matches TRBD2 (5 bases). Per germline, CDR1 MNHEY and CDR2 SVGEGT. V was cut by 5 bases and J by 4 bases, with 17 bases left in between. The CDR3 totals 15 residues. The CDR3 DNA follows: TGTGCCAGCAGTACCGGCACTAGTCAAGGAGAGACCCAGTACTTC. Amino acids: CASSTGTSQGETQYF.

The CDR3 loop reads CASSRSIATQRTEAFF. For the CDR3, the DNA is TGTGCCAGCAGCAGGTCAATAGCTACACAACGCACTGAAGCTTTCTTT. The gene calls are TRBV21-1 and TRBJ1-1. TRBV21-1 is noted as a pseudogene. This CDR3 comprises 16 residues.

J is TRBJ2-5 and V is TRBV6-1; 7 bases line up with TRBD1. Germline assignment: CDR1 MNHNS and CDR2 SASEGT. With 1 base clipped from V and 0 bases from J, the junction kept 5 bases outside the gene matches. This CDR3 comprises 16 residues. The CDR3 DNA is TGTGCCAGCAGTGAAGGGGACAGTTGGGACCAAGAGACCCAGTACTTC. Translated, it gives CASSEGDSWDQETQYF.

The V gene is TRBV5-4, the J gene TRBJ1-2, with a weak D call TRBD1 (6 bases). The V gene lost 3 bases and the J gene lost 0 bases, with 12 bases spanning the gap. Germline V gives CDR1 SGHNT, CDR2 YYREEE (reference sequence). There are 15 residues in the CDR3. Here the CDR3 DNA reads TGTGCCAGCAGCTCTGCCGGGACACCTAACTATGGCTACACCTTC. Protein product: CASSSAGTPNYGYTF.

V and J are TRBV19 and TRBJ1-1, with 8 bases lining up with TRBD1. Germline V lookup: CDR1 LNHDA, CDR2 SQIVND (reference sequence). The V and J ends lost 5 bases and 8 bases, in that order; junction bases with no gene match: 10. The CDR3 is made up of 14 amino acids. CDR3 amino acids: CASSPGQGYREAFF. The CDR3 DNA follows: TGTGCCAGTAGTCCCGGACAGGGTTATAGGGAAGCTTTCTTT. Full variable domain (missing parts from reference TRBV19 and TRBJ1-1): DGGITQSPKYLFRKEGQNVTLSCEQNLNHDAMYWYRQDPGQGLRLIYYSQIVNDFQKGDIAEGYSVSREKKESFPLTVTSAQKNPTAFYLCASSPGQGYREAFFGQGTRLTVV.

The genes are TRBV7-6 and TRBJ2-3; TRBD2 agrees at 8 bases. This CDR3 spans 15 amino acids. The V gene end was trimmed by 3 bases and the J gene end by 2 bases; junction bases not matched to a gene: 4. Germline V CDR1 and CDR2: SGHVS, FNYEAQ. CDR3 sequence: CASSFAGGNTDTQYF. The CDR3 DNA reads TGTGCCAGCAGCTTCGCGGGGGGTAACACAGATACGCAGTATTTT. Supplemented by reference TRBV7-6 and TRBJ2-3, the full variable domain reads GAGVSQSPRYKVTKRGQDVALRCDPISGHVSLYWYRQALGQGPEFLTYFNYEAQQDKSGLPNDRFSAERPEGSISTLTIQRTEQRDSAMYRCASSFAGGNTDTQYFGPGTRLTVL.

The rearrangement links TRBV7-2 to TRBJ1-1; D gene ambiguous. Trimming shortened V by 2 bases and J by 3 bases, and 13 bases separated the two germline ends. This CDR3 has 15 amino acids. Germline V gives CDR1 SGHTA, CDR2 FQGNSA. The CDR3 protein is CASSLIRAPDTEAFF. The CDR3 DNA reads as TGTGCCAGCAGCTTAATCCGAGCGCCTGACACTGAAGCTTTCTTT.